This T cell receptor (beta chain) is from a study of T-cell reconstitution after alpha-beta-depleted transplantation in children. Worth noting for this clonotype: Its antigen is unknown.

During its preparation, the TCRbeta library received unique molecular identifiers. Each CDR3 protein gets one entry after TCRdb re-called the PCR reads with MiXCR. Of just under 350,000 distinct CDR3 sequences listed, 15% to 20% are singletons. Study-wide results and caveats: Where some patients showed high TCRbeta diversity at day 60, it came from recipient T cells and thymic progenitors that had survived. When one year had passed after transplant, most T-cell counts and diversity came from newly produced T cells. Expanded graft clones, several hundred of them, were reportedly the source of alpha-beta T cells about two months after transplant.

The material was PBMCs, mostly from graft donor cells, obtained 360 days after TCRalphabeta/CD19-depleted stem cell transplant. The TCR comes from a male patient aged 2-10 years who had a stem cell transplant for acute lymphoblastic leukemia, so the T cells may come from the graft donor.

The CDR3 sequence is CASSLFSRGRSPLHF. The CDR3 nucleotides are TGTGCCAGCAGTTTATTTTCCAGGGGCCGTTCACCCCTCCACTTT. The chain links TRBV28 to TRBJ1-6; possibly TRBD1 for D (6 bases). CDR1 is MDHEN, CDR2 SYDVKM, per germline. The CDR3 is 15 amino acids. Trimming stripped 1 base from V and 9 bases from J, with 13 bases between.